Listed here are 25 T cell receptor beta chains from one sample, sequenced in a study of T cell changes during pregnancy in multiple sclerosis. TCRdb keeps only in-frame clones here, not all; method: immunoSEQ multiplex PCR. The sample holds 55,000 to 85,000 clones, about nine tenths seen once. The material was peripheral blood, obtained in the third trimester of pregnancy. The receptor source for this set is a female donor with multiple sclerosis, enrolled in a pregnancy study.

V gene TRBV6-5 combines with J gene TRBJ1-5, with D perhaps TRBD1 (5 bases). The CDR3 totals 15 residues. Germline CDR1 MNHEY, CDR2 SVGAGI. V was trimmed by 4 bases and J by 1 base, leaving 11 bases between them. CDR3 loop: CASSLSGGSNQPQHF. The DNA for the CDR3 is TGTGCCAGCAGTTTATCGGGGGGAAGCAATCAGCCCCAGCATTTT.

The chain is built from TRBV18 and TRBJ2-7; TRBD2 is a possible D gene (7 bases). Germline values: CDR1 KGHSH, CDR2 LQKENI. The CDR3 length is 13 residues. Between the trimmed V and J ends, which lost 3 bases and 6 bases, there was a span of 12 bases. The CDR3 loop is CASSPHREGEQYF. Here the CDR3 DNA reads TGTGCCAGCTCACCGCACAGGGAGGGCGAGCAGTACTTC. The full variable domain, its missing parts supplied by reference TRBV18 and TRBJ2-7, is NAGVMQNPRHLVRRRGQEARLRCSPMKGHSHVYWYRQLPEEGLKFMVYLQKENIIDESGMPKERFSAEFPKEGPSILRIQQVVRGDSAAYFCASSPHREGEQYFGPGTRLTVT.

The J gene is TRBJ2-5, the V gene TRBV6-6, with TRBD1 matching over 10 bases. The length of the CDR3 is 14 residues. Germline V gene sequence: CDR1 MNHNY, CDR2 SVGAGI (reference sequence). The V and J ends lost 2 bases and 5 bases, in that order; junction bases with no gene match: 2. CDR3 sequence reads: CASSYRDRGETQYF. In DNA, the CDR3 is TGTGCCAGCAGTTACAGGGACAGGGGTGAGACCCAGTACTTC.

V and J are TRBV9 and TRBJ2-7, with a possible D match to TRBD2 (6 bases). This CDR3 has 14 amino acids. Germline CDR1 and CDR2: SGDLS and YYNGEE. V shed 0 bases and J shed 2 bases, with 9 bases lying between them. CDR3 loop: CASSVEGGTYEQYF. CDR3 DNA sequence: TGTGCCAGCAGCGTAGAGGGAGGAACCTACGAGCAGTACTTC.

This chain connects TRBV5-6 to TRBJ1-1; tentatively, D is TRBD1 (6 bases). Germline-derived CDR1 and CDR2 are SGHDT and YYEEEE. The CDR3 extends over 16 amino acids. The V gene lost 5 bases and the J gene lost 4 bases, with 21 bases spanning the gap. The CDR3 DNA follows: TGTGCCAGCAGGTCCTCAGGCCAGGGGATTGGCACTGAAGCTTTCTTT. Its translation is CASRSSGQGIGTEAFF.

The J gene is TRBJ2-7, the V gene TRBV21-1; TRBD2, the table's D call, lacks a check against the DNA. TRBV21-1 constitutes a pseudogene. The CDR3 extends over 17 amino acids. The DNA for the CDR3 is TGTGCCAGCAGCAAAGAAGGGAGACTAGCGGGAGCTTACGAGCAGTACTTC. This sequence encodes CASSKEGRLAGAYEQYF.

This sequence joins TRBV21-1 and TRBJ1-2; the DNA was not compared with TRBD1, the D call given in the table. TRBV21-1 is an annotated pseudogene. The CDR3 loop spans 15 amino acids. CDR3 sequence: CASSKAVGRDYGYTF. DNA of the CDR3: TGTGCCAGCAGCAAAGCTGTAGGCAGGGACTATGGCTACACCTTC.

V usage is TRBV6-1 and J usage is TRBJ1-1; possibly TRBD1 for D (6 bases). The CDR3 loop spans 15 amino acids. Germline V gene data show CDR1 as MNHNS and CDR2 as SASEGT. V was pared by 2 bases and J by 9 bases, with 19 bases between. For the CDR3, the DNA is TGTGCCAGCAGTGAACAGGGGTCAGGCAGCGGGAAAGCTTTCTTT. It is translated as CASSEQGSGSGKAFF.

The chain carries TRBV27 and TRBJ2-3, with TRBD2 matching over 10 bases. Germline lookup yields CDR1 MNHEY and CDR2 SMNVEV (reference sequence). V lost 3 bases, J lost 2 bases, and 14 bases stayed unmatched. The CDR3 is 19 amino acids. The CDR3 is CASSFTSGGAAAITDTQYF. CDR3 DNA: TGTGCCAGCAGTTTTACGAGCGGGGGGGCCGCAGCCATCACAGATACGCAGTATTTT.

CDR3 sequence: CASGGQGTYQPQHF. CDR3 nucleotide sequence: TGTGCTAGTGGCGGACAGGGAACCTATCAGCCCCAGCATTTT. The chain couples TRBV12-5 to TRBJ1-5; the match to TRBD1 covers 8 bases. V lost 6 bases and J lost 5; bases outside the gene matches: 6. The CDR3 extends over 14 amino acids. The germline gives CDR1 LGHNT, CDR2 FRNRAP.

The chain carries TRBV6-4 and TRBJ1-1, with D possibly matching TRBD1 (5 bases). Germline V CDR1 and CDR2: MRHNA, SNTAGT. CDR3 length: 13 amino acids. With 0 bases removed from V and 10 bases from J, the gap between germline ends came to 12 bases. CDR3: CASSDSNGARAFF. The CDR3 bases are TGTGCCAGCAGTGACTCTAATGGGGCGCGAGCTTTCTTT.

This chain connects TRBV7-2 to TRBJ2-2; the D is unclear. CDR1 and CDR2 from the germline V gene are SGHTA and FQGNSA. Trimming cost V 10 bases and J 0 bases, with 12 bases left between them. The CDR3 loop spans 14 amino acids. DNA for the CDR3: TGTGCCACCCTTGTCCCGTCGAACACCGGGGAGCTGTTTTTT. Translating gives CATLVPSNTGELFF. Full variable domain (outside the CDR3, taken from reference TRBV7-2 and TRBJ2-2): GAGVSQSPSNKVTEKGKDVELRCDPISGHTALYWYRQSLGQGLEFLIYFQGNSAPDKSGLPSDRFSAERTGGSVSTLTIQRTQQEDSAVYLCATLVPSNTGELFFGEGSRLTVL.

The genes are TRBV19 and TRBJ2-7; 11 bases map to TRBD2. Trimming cost V 3 bases and J 3 bases; bases outside gene matches: 16. The CDR3 is 19 amino acids. The germline V gene has CDR1 LNHDA and CDR2 SQIVND (reference sequence). The CDR3 region is CASSIKVVLAGGNRYEQYF. CDR3 coding DNA: TGTGCCAGTAGTATTAAGGTCGTCCTAGCGGGGGGCAACCGCTACGAGCAGTACTTC.

V is TRBV7-7 and J is TRBJ2-1; 13 bases match TRBD2. The CDR3 totals 15 residues. CDR1 and CDR2 from the germline V gene are SSHAT and FNYEAQ (reference sequence). J lost 6 bases, V lost 2 bases, and 1 base had no gene match. The CDR3 region has the DNA TGTGCCAGCAGCTTAACTAGCGGGGGGGCCAATGAGCAGTTCTTC. Protein: CASSLTSGGANEQFF. The full variable domain, completed using reference TRBV7-7 and TRBJ2-1, is GAGVSQSPRYKVTKRGQDVTLRCDPISSHATLYWYQQALGQGPEFLTYFNYEAQPDKSGLPSDRFSAERPEGSISTLTIQRTEQRDSAMYRCASSLTSGGANEQFFGPGTRLTVL.

The V call is TRBV30, the J call TRBJ2-3; D perhaps matches TRBD1 (5 bases). This CDR3 has 12 residues. Germline V gives CDR1 GTSNPN, CDR2 SVGIG (reference sequence). Trimming cost V 2 bases and J 6 bases, with 9 bases left between them. CDR3 coding DNA: TGTGCCTGGAGTTGGGGCGGTGATACGCAGTATTTT. This encodes CAWSWGGDTQYF.

The CDR3 DNA reads as TGTGCCAGTAGAGGACTAGGATTAAGATTTGGAGCCAAAAACATTCAGTACTTC. Its translation: CASRGLGLRFGAKNIQYF. V usage is TRBV19 and J usage is TRBJ2-4, with TRBD2 identical over 7 bases. Looked up from germline, CDR1 is LNHDA and CDR2 is SQIVND (reference sequence). The junction had 14 bases not matched to a gene; V was cut back by 6 bases and J by 0 bases. CDR3 length: 18 amino acids.

Here the CDR3 DNA reads TGTGCCAGCAGGGAGCATCCATCTTCCTACGAGCAGTACTTC. This gives the protein CASREHPSSYEQYF. The chain carries TRBV5-8 and TRBJ2-7; D is undetermined. CDR1 is SGHTS and CDR2 is YDEGEE in the germline V gene. V was shortened by 5 bases and J by 1 base, with 13 bases between the two germline ends. The CDR3 runs to 14 residues.

This chain links TRBV7-2 with TRBJ1-1, with D maybe TRBD1 (5 bases). The germline V and J ends were trimmed by 5 bases and 3 bases, with 16 bases remaining between them. CDR3 length equals 15 residues. Germline V CDR1 and CDR2: SGHTA, FQGNSA. CDR3 region: CASSPRAGRDTEAFF. The CDR3 DNA reads TGTGCCAGCAGCCCCCGGGCAGGGAGGGACACTGAAGCTTTCTTT.

This chain connects TRBV5-1 to TRBJ1-2; 7 bases map to TRBD1. The V and J ends lost 6 bases and 0 bases, in that order; junction bases with no gene match: 11. Germline V gives CDR1 SGHRS, CDR2 YFSETQ. The CDR3 extends over 16 amino acids. CDR3 in amino acids: CASTLGTATTNYGYTF. CDR3 in DNA: TGCGCCAGCACCTTAGGGACAGCTACTACTAACTATGGCTACACCTTC.

The CDR3 sequence: CASSFRDSGGRAYGYTF. Written as DNA, the CDR3 is TGTGCCAGCAGCTTCCGGGACAGCGGAGGCCGGGCCTATGGCTACACCTTC. The genes are TRBV11-1 and TRBJ1-2, with 7 positions matching TRBD1. Trimming took 3 bases from V and 4 from J; bases not matched to a gene: 14. The CDR3 is 17 amino acids. From germline, CDR1 is SGHAT and CDR2 FQDESV (reference sequence).

V is TRBV27 and J is TRBJ1-1; unclear D gene. The germline V gene has CDR1 MNHEY and CDR2 SMNVEV (reference sequence). The CDR3 sequence is 15 residues long. V dropped 6 bases and J dropped 3 bases, with 17 bases sitting between them. The CDR3 protein is CASSSLFRRDTEAFF. In nucleotides, the CDR3 is TGTGCCAGCAGCTCACTCTTCCGGAGGGACACTGAAGCTTTCTTT.

The rearrangement links TRBV6-1 to TRBJ2-3, with a weak D call TRBD2 (7 bases). Germline V gene lookup returns CDR1 MNHNS and CDR2 SASEGT. CDR3 length equals 15 residues. The germline V and J ends were trimmed by 5 bases and 1 base, with 13 bases remaining between them. CDR3 residues: CASSFLGGGTDTQYF. The CDR3 nucleotides read TGTGCCAGCAGTTTTCTAGGGGGGGGCACAGATACGCAGTATTTT.

The chain combines TRBV2 with TRBJ2-7; D remains ambiguous. The V end lost 8 bases, the J end lost 6 bases, and 11 bases lay between the germline ends. Germline V gives CDR1 SNHLY, CDR2 FYNNEI. CDR3 length: 11 residues. CDR3 sequence reads: CASGAFLEQYF. The DNA for the CDR3 is TGTGCCAGCGGAGCGTTTCTCGAGCAGTACTTC. The variable domain in full, with the rest retrieved from reference TRBV2 and TRBJ2-7, is EPEVTQTPSHQVTQMGQEVILRCVPISNHLYFYWYRQILGQKVEFLVSFYNNEISEKSEIFDDQFSVERPDGSNFTLKIRSTKLEDSAMYFCASGAFLEQYFGPGTRLTVT.

The chain combines TRBV4-3 with TRBJ2-7, with D possibly TRBD1 on 5 matching bases. Germline CDR1 LGHNA, CDR2 YSLEER. V dropped 6 bases and J dropped 4 bases, with 16 bases sitting between them. This CDR3 is built from 14 residues. CDR3 DNA: TGCGCCAGCAGTCAACAGATAGACAGTTACGAGCAGTACTTC. It encodes CASSQQIDSYEQYF.

The count of this clone is one. V is TRBV5-8 and J is TRBJ1-2; perhaps TRBD1 as D (6 bases). This CDR3 has 15 residues. V lost 0 bases and J 4 bases, leaving 13 bases between the germline ends. Per germline, CDR1 SGHTS and CDR2 YDEGEE. The CDR3 spells CASSLDRARSYGYTF. The DNA of the CDR3 is TGTGCCAGCAGCTTGGACAGGGCTCGGAGCTATGGCTACACCTTC.